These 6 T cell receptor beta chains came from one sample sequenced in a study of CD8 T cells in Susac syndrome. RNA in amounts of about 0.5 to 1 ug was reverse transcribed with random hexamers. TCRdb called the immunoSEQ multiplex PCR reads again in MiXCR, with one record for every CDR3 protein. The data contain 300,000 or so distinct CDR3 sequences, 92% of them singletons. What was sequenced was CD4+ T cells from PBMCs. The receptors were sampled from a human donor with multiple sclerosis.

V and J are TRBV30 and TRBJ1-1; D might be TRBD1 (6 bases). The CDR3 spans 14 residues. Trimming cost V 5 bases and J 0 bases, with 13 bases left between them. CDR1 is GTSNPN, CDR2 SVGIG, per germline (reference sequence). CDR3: CAWASRGMNTEAFF. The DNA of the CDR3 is TGTGCCTGGGCTTCCAGGGGTATGAACACTGAAGCTTTCTTT.

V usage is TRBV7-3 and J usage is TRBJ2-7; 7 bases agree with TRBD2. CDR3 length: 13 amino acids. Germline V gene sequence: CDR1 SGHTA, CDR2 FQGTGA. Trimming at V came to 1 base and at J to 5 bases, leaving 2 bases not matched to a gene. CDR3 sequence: CASSLSRGDEQYF. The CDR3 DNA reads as TGTGCCAGCAGCTTAAGTCGGGGGGACGAGCAGTACTTC.

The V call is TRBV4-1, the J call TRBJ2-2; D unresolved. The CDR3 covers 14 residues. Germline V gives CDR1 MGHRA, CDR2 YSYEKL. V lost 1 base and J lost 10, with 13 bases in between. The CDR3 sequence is CASSQVGPPVELFF. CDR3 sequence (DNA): TGCGCCAGCAGCCAAGTAGGTCCGCCCGTGGAGCTGTTTTTT.

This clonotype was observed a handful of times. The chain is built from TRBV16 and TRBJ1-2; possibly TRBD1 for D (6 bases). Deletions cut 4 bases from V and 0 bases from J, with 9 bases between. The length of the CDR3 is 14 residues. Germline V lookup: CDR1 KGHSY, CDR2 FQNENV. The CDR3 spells CASSPWTANYGYTF. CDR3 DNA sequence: TGTGCCAGCAGCCCCTGGACAGCTAACTATGGCTACACCTTC.

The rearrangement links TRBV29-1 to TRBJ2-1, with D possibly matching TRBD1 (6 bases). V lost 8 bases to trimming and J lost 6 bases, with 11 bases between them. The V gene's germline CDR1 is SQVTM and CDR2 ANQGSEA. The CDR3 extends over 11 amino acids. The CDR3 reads CSLGGANEQFF. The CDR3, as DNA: TGCAGCTTAGGGGGAGCCAATGAGCAGTTCTTC.

The chain's CDR3 is CASSLVANTGELFF. For the CDR3, the DNA is TGTGCCAGCAGCTTGGTCGCGAACACCGGGGAGCTGTTTTTT. This chain links TRBV5-4 with TRBJ2-2; D not certain. Per germline, CDR1 SGHNT and CDR2 YYREEE (reference sequence). This CDR3 region has 14 residues. Trimming took off 0 bases at V and 0 bases at J, with 3 bases between the two ends.